The clone carrying this T cell receptor beta chain was counted only a few times. Its antigen is currently unknown. This CDR3 region has 17 residues. The V segment lost 1 base and the J segment 7 bases; nucleotides outside the gene matches: 14. CDR1 is SGDLS and CDR2 is YYNGEE in the germline V gene. This sample was taken from a study of radiotherapy plus CTLA-4 blockade in lung cancer. General study results and limits: Blood saw expansion of tumor-derived TCR clones after radiotherapy plus ipilimumab. Dynamics of early blood T cell clones, together with interferon-beta, were reportedly the best predictors of response.

Some clones are missing from TCRdb's copy, which holds only in-frame ones; the method was immunoSEQ multiplex PCR. This sample yields tens of thousands of clones, of which 60% to 80% are seen a single time; around 4.8% belongs to the top ten. This receptor was obtained from a human donor with non-small cell lung cancer who had a complete response to radiotherapy plus ipilimumab. The V gene is TRBV9, the J gene TRBJ1-2, with 9 nucleotides matching TRBD1. This sample comprised peripheral blood, obtained from a patient treated with radiotherapy plus ipilimumab. The CDR3 protein is CASSVTLNLTGGGGYTF. The CDR3 DNA reads as TGTGCCAGCAGCGTAACCCTAAACTTAACAGGGGGCGGTGGCTACACCTTC.